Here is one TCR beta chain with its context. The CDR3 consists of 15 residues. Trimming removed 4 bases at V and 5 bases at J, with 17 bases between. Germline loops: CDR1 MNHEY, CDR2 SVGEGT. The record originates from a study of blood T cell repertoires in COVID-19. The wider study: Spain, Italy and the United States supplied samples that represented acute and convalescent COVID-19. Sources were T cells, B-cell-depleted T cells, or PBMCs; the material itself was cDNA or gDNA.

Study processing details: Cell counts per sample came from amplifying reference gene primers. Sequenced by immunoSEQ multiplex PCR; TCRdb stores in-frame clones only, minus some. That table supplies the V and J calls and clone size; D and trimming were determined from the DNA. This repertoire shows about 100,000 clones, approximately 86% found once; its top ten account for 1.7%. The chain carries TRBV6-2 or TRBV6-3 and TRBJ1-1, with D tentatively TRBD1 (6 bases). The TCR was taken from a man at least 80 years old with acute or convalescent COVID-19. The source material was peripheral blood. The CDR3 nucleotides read TGTGCCAGCAGTTCCTTAAGACAGAGGGGGACTGAAGCTTTCTTT. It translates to CASSSLRQRGTEAFF.